Presented here are 19 T cell receptor beta chains from one specimen sequenced in a study of T cell responses to AZD1222 COVID-19 vaccine. Libraries were prepared by immunoSEQ multiplex PCR; TCRdb keeps only in-frame clonotypes and omits some of them. This table has fewer than 200,000 clones, about 91% appearing once. The sample was peripheral blood, taken 28 days after the second AZD1222 dose. These receptors all come from an adult who received the AZD1222 COVID-19 vaccine.

This clone was counted a few times. V usage is TRBV30 and J usage is TRBJ1-4; D is undetermined. Trimming shortened V by 2 bases and J by 4 bases, and 5 bases separated the two germline ends. Germline V lookup: CDR1 GTSNPN, CDR2 SVGIG (reference sequence). The CDR3 has 12 residues. Written as DNA, the CDR3 is TGTGCCTGGAGTCGTAGTAATGAAAAACTGTTTTTT. Amino acid sequence: CAWSRSNEKLFF.

This clone appeared a few times. The chain couples TRBV7-6 to TRBJ1-3; D might be TRBD1 (5 bases). The germline CDR1 and CDR2 sequences are SGHVS and FNYEAQ. This CDR3 spans 18 amino acids. V lost 5 bases and J 1 base, leaving 21 bases between the germline ends. CDR3 in DNA: TGTGCCAGCAGCGCAATAACCCTCACCGGGACGTCTGGAAACACCATATATTTT. Translated, it gives CASSAITLTGTSGNTIYF.

The chain carries TRBV2 and TRBJ1-1; D possibly corresponds to TRBD1 (6 bases). V lost 2 bases, J lost 9 bases, and 16 bases lay in between. From germline, CDR1 is SNHLY and CDR2 FYNNEI. The CDR3 loop spans 14 amino acids. As DNA, the CDR3 is TGTGCCAGCAGTGAAAAGAAAGGCTGGGGGCAAGCTTTCTTT. It codes for CASSEKKGWGQAFF.

The gene calls are TRBV7-8 and TRBJ2-7, with TRBD2 as a possible D gene (6 bases). Germline CDR1 reads SGHVS; CDR2 reads FQNEAQ. V shed 0 bases and J shed 4 bases, with 16 bases lying between them. The CDR3 has 16 residues. The CDR3 loop is CASSLASGGVGYEQYF. For the CDR3, the DNA is TGTGCCAGCAGCTTAGCGAGTGGCGGGGTGGGGTACGAGCAGTACTTC.

This clone has only a few counts. The chain couples TRBV30 to TRBJ2-1; 8 bases fit TRBD2. Germline lookup yields CDR1 GTSNPN and CDR2 SVGIG (reference sequence). The CDR3 length is 14 residues. Germline trimming cut 0 bases from V and 8 bases from J; bases unmatched to any gene: 6. The CDR3 DNA reads as TGTGCCTGGAGTGTGGGACTAGGGTACGATGAGCAGTTCTTC. The encoded protein is CAWSVGLGYDEQFF.

In this sample, this clone turned up once. The chain links TRBV19 to TRBJ2-1; the match to TRBD1 covers 8 bases. V shed 0 bases and J 4 bases; nucleotides not matched to a gene: 8. CDR3 length equals 17 residues. Germline V CDR1 and CDR2: LNHDA, SQIVND (reference sequence). The CDR3 protein is CASSIDLSQGAYNEQFF. The CDR3, as DNA: TGTGCCAGTAGTATAGATCTTTCGCAGGGGGCTTACAATGAGCAGTTCTTC.

The chain employs TRBV6-5 and TRBJ1-2; possibly TRBD1 for D (5 bases). CDR1 is MNHEY and CDR2 is SVGAGI in the germline V gene. This CDR3 region has 13 residues. Trimming cost V 7 bases and J 3 bases, with 12 bases left between them. CDR3: CASTHLGDYGYTF. In nucleotides, the CDR3 is TGTGCCAGCACCCACCTAGGGGACTATGGCTACACCTTC.

J is TRBJ1-2 and V is TRBV25-1, with TRBD1 matching over 8 bases. CDR1 and CDR2 from the germline V gene are MGHDK and SYGVNS. The CDR3 is 15 amino acids. Trimming cost V 6 bases and J 6 bases; bases outside gene matches: 12. The CDR3 sequence is CASRDGQGSWDGYTF. The CDR3 nucleotides are TGTGCCAGCAGGGACGGACAGGGAAGTTGGGATGGCTACACCTTC.

This clone was detected once. The V and J genes are TRBV7-9 and TRBJ1-6, with TRBD1 matching over 8 bases. The germline CDR1 and CDR2 sequences are SEHNR and FQNEAQ (reference sequence). The V segment lost 5 bases and the J segment 8 bases; nucleotides outside the gene matches: 8. The CDR3 totals 15 residues. DNA for the CDR3: TGTGCCAGCAGCCCCCCGGGACAGGTTTATTCACCCCTCCACTTT. Its protein product is CASSPPGQVYSPLHF.

The gene calls are TRBV2 and TRBJ1-2; 9 bases are shared with TRBD1. CDR1 is SNHLY and CDR2 is FYNNEI in the germline V gene. The V segment lost 6 bases and the J segment 3 bases; nucleotides outside the gene matches: 2. The CDR3 is 13 amino acids. CDR3 DNA sequence: TGTGCCAGCAGGACAGGGGGTGACTATGGCTACACCTTC. Translating gives CASRTGGDYGYTF. The full variable domain, in which reference TRBV2 and TRBJ1-2 provide the parts outside the CDR3, is EPEVTQTPSHQVTQMGQEVILRCVPISNHLYFYWYRQILGQKVEFLVSFYNNEISEKSEIFDDQFSVERPDGSNFTLKIRSTKLEDSAMYFCASRTGGDYGYTFGSGTRLTVV.

This sequence joins TRBV5-6 and TRBJ1-5; 9 positions agree with TRBD1. The germline V gene has CDR1 SGHDT and CDR2 YYEEEE. The CDR3 spans 14 residues. Trimming cost V 6 bases and J 3 bases; bases outside gene matches: 4. The CDR3 nucleotides read TGTGCCAGCACCGGACAGGGGATCAATCAGCCCCAGCATTTT. It yields the protein CASTGQGINQPQHF.

The V call is TRBV2, the J call TRBJ1-2; TRBD1 agrees at 9 bases. The trim removed 7 bases at V and 2 bases at J, leaving 5 bases unmatched. The CDR3 has 14 residues. Germline-derived CDR1 and CDR2 are SNHLY and FYNNEI. In DNA form, the CDR3 reads TGTGCCAGCATAGGGACAGGGTCGAACTATGGCTACACCTTC. Translation gives CASIGTGSNYGYTF. Complete variable domain (other parts from reference TRBV2 and TRBJ1-2): EPEVTQTPSHQVTQMGQEVILRCVPISNHLYFYWYRQILGQKVEFLVSFYNNEISEKSEIFDDQFSVERPDGSNFTLKIRSTKLEDSAMYFCASIGTGSNYGYTFGSGTRLTVV.

V usage is TRBV29-1 and J usage is TRBJ1-3; D possibly corresponds to TRBD1 (5 bases). V lost 5 bases and J lost 0, with 11 bases in between. Germline V gene lookup returns CDR1 SQVTM and CDR2 ANQGSEA. This CDR3 region has 14 residues. CDR3 protein: CSVYGHLSGNTIYF. DNA for the CDR3: TGCAGCGTTTACGGACACCTCTCTGGAAACACCATATATTTT.

The V call is TRBV7-8, the J call TRBJ1-5; D uncertain. With 5 bases removed from V and 7 bases from J, the gap between germline ends came to 12 bases. This CDR3 contains 13 residues. The germline V gene has CDR1 SGHVS and CDR2 FQNEAQ. The CDR3 protein is CASSMGMEQPQHF. DNA for the CDR3: TGTGCCAGCAGCATGGGGATGGAGCAGCCCCAGCATTTT.

The CDR3 DNA sequence: TGTGCCAGCAGCTCCAGCGACAGGGGGTATAATTCACCCCTCCACTTT. This gives the protein CASSSSDRGYNSPLHF. This chain uses TRBV5-5 with TRBJ1-6; 9 bases map to TRBD1. Germline values: CDR1 SGHKS, CDR2 YYEKEE (reference sequence). The V segment lost 3 bases and the J segment 4 bases; nucleotides outside the gene matches: 5. The CDR3 totals 16 residues.

The chain uses TRBV5-4 and TRBJ1-6; D gene uncertain. Germline values: CDR1 SGHNT, CDR2 YYREEE (reference sequence). The CDR3 totals 14 residues. V dropped 1 base and J dropped 6 bases, with 8 bases sitting between them. DNA of the CDR3: TGTGCCAGCAGCTTGAGACGAAGTAATTCACCCCTCCACTTT. This codes for CASSLRRSNSPLHF.

The chain employs TRBV7-6 and TRBJ1-1, with unresolved D. The CDR3 runs to 15 residues. Germline V gene lookup returns CDR1 SGHVS and CDR2 FNYEAQ. V was shortened by 3 bases and J by 0 bases, with 11 bases between the two germline ends. As DNA, the CDR3 is TGTGCCAGCAGCTTGATGGCTACGATGAACACTGAAGCTTTCTTT. It is translated as CASSLMATMNTEAFF.

The chain employs TRBV11-2 and TRBJ1-2; possible D gene TRBD1, 6 bases. Trimming took 6 bases from V and 8 from J, leaving 19 bases between them. The CDR3 extends over 14 amino acids. Germline CDR1 and CDR2: SGHAT and FQNNGV. The DNA of the CDR3 is TGTGCCAGCAGTGAAGGTTGGGGGGCAGAAGGCTACACCTTC. Protein product: CASSEGWGAEGYTF.

V usage is TRBV18 and J usage is TRBJ2-7; 12 nucleotides agree with TRBD1. The V gene's germline CDR1 is KGHSH and CDR2 LQKENI. The ends lost 7 bases at V and 6 bases at J; junction bases unmatched: 7. The CDR3 has 14 amino acids. The CDR3 protein is CASWPGTGGREQYF. The CDR3 bases are TGTGCCAGCTGGCCCGGGACAGGGGGCCGCGAGCAGTACTTC. The full variable domain, rest sourced from reference TRBV18 and TRBJ2-7, is NAGVMQNPRHLVRRRGQEARLRCSPMKGHSHVYWYRQLPEEGLKFMVYLQKENIIDESGMPKERFSAEFPKEGPSILRIQQVVRGDSAAYFCASWPGTGGREQYFGPGTRLTVT.